Given below is one T cell receptor beta chain in context. As yet, its antigen is unknown. The table came from immunoSEQ multiplex PCR; TCRdb's copy has only in-frame clones and leaves some out. This sample has about 1 million clones, with around 76% found just once. The CDR3 extends over 13 amino acids. The V end lost 6 bases, the J end lost 0 bases, and 7 bases lay between the germline ends. The germline gives CDR1 WNHNN, CDR2 SYGVQD (reference sequence). This sample is drawn from a study of shared clonotypes between healthy human individuals. About the study: The donors, a couple of women and three men, were aged 18 to 49.

General study points: Generation probability values for non-shared clonotypes were lower than those for clonotypes shared by all four donors.

Material for sequencing was memory CD4+ T cells sorted from blood. As for subset: CD45RA-negative fraction. The V gene is TRBV10-1, the J gene TRBJ2-3; D not resolved. This TCR derives from a man aged 18-30 years in good health. CDR3 sequence reads: CASSDRSTDTQYF. The CDR3, as DNA: TGCGCCAGCAGCGATCGGAGCACAGATACGCAGTATTTT.